This record looks at one TCR beta chain sequence and its context. This sample was included in a study of T cell responses to AZD1222 COVID-19 vaccine. The CDR3 length is 14 residues. Germline assignment: CDR1 GTSNPN and CDR2 SVGIG (reference sequence). V was shortened by 3 bases and J by 5 bases, with 13 bases between the two germline ends. TCRdb keeps only in-frame clones here, not all; method: immunoSEQ multiplex PCR. The profile shows some 120,000 clones, about 91% of them singletons. The rearrangement links TRBV30 to TRBJ1-4, with a tentative D call TRBD1 (6 bases). The sample was peripheral blood, taken on day 0 of AZD1222 vaccination. The origin of this receptor is an adult in good health. The CDR3 reads CAWRERGGNEKLFF. The CDR3 DNA reads TGTGCCTGGAGGGAGAGAGGGGGGAATGAAAAACTGTTTTTT.